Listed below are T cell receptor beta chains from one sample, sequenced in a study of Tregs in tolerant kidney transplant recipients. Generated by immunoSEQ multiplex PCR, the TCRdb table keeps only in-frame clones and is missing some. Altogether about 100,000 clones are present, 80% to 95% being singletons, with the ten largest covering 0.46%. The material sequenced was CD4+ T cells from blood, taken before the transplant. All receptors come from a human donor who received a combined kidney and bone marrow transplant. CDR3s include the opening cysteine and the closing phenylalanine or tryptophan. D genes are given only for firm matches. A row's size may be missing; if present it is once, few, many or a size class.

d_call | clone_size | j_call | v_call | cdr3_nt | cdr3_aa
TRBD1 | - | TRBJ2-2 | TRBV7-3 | TGTGCCAGCAGCGTCGCCGGGACAGGGGGTACCGGGGAGCTGTTTTTT | CASSVAGTGGTGELFF
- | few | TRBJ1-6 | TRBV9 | TGTGCCAGCAGCGCCCACCTAGACGTAAATTCTAATTCCCCCCTCCACTTT | CASSAHLDVNSNSPLHF
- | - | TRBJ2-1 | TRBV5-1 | TGCGCCAGCAGCTCCCGGGGGTTCTACAATGAGCAGTTCTTC | CASSSRGFYNEQFF
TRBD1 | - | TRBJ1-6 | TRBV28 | TGTGCCAGCAGTTTGGGCCAGGGGGCTGGACCCCTCCACTTT | CASSLGQGAGPLHF
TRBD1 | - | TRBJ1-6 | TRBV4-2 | TGTGCCAGCAGCCAAATGACAGGGGGAAATTCACCCCTCCACTTT | CASSQMTGGNSPLHF
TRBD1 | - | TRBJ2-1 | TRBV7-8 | TGTGCCAGCAGCTCCTTCGGGACAGGGCGGTTCGATGAGCAGTTCTTC | CASSSFGTGRFDEQFF
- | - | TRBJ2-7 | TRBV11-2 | TGTGCCAGCAGCTCTAGCTCCTACGAGCAGTACTTC | CASSSSSYEQYF
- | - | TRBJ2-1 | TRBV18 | TGTGCCAGCTCACCACGATGGGCCAGAGGAGGCGAGCAGTTCTTC | CASSPRWARGGEQFF
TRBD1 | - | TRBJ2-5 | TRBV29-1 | TGCAGCGGACAGGGTCCCCAAGAGACCCAGTACTTC | CSGQGPQETQYF
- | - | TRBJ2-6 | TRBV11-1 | TGTGCCAGCAGCTTACCTTACATCTCTGGGGCCAACGTCCTGACTTTC | CASSLPYISGANVLTF
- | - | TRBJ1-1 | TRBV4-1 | TGCGCCAGCAGCCAAGATACAGGGAGAACTGAAGCTTTCTTT | CASSQDTGRTEAFF
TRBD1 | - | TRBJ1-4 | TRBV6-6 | TGTGCCAGCAGTGGGACAGGGATTAATGAAAAACTGTTTTTT | CASSGTGINEKLFF
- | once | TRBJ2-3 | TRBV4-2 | TGTGCCAGCAGCCATCCCTGGACCCGGGGGACAGATACGCAGTATTTT | CASSHPWTRGTDTQYF
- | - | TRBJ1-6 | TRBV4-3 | TGCGCCAGCAGCCAAGTCCAACAGGGAGATTCACCCCTCCACTTT | CASSQVQQGDSPLHF
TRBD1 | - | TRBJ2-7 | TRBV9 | TGTGCCAGCAGCGTAGCGGGACAGGAATCCTACGAGCAGTACTTC | CASSVAGQESYEQYF
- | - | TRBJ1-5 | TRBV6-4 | TGTGCCAGCAGTGGGGCCCCGAATCAGCCCCAGCATTTT | CASSGAPNQPQHF
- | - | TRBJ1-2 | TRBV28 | TGTGCCAGCAGTTTACCCTCAGTCTATGGCTACACCTTC | CASSLPSVYGYTF
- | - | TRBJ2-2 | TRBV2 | TGTGCCAGCAATTTCGAGGTCGGAACCGGGGAGCTGTTTTTT | CASNFEVGTGELFF
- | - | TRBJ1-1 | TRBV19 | TGTGCCAGTAGTCATCGACAGAGTAGGAGGAACACTGAAGCTTTCTTT | CASSHRQSRRNTEAFF
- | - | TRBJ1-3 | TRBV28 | TGTGCCAGCAGTCCGGTGACAGGCCGCGCTGGAAACACCATATATTTT | CASSPVTGRAGNTIYF
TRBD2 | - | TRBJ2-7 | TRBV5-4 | TGTGCCAGCAGCAGGGACTACGGCTACGAGCAGTACTTC | CASSRDYGYEQYF
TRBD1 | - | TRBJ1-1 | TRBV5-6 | TGTGCCAGCAGCTCACCCCGACGACAGGGGAACACTGAAGCTTTCTTT | CASSSPRRQGNTEAFF
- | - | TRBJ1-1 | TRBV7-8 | TGTGCCAGCAGCTTAAGGGGTAACACTGAAGCTTTCTTT | CASSLRGNTEAFF
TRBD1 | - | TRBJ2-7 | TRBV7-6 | TGTGCCAGCAGCTTAGAATGGGACAGCTCCTACGAGCAGTACTTC | CASSLEWDSSYEQYF
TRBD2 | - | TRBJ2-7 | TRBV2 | TGTGCCGGGAGTCTAGCGGGGTACGAGCAGTACTTC | CAGSLAGYEQYF
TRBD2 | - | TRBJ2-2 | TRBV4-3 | TGCGCCAGCAACTTAAGAGGGCTAGCGGGGGGCCGGACCGGGGAGCTGTTTTTT | CASNLRGLAGGRTGELFF
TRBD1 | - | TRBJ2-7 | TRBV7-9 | TGTGCCAGCACCCACAGGCAGGGGGATAGATACGAGCAGTACTTC | CASTHRQGDRYEQYF
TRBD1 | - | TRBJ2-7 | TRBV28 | TGTGCCAGCAGCGCACCGGGACAGAACTACGAGCAGTACTTC | CASSAPGQNYEQYF
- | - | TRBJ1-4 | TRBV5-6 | TGTGCCAGCAGCTTAGGCAGGGTTAATGAAAAACTGTTTTTT | CASSLGRVNEKLFF
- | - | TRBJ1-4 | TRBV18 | TGTGCCAGCTTCAGATCAACTAATGAAAAACTGTTTTTT | CASFRSTNEKLFF
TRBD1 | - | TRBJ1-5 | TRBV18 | TGTGCCAGCTCGCAACAGGGGGCTGATCAGCCCCAGCATTTT | CASSQQGADQPQHF
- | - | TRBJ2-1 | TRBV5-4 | TGTGCCAGCAGCTATGCAGGGTCCTACAATGAGCAGTTCTTC | CASSYAGSYNEQFF
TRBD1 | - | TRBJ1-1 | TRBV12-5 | TGTGCTAGTGGTTTGCCAGGGGGCGAAGCTTTCTTT | CASGLPGGEAFF
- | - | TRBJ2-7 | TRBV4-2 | TGTGCCAGCAGCCCCCGGAATAGCGGTCCTACCTACGAGCAGTACTTC | CASSPRNSGPTYEQYF
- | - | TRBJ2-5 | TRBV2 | TGTGCCAGCAGGTTCGGGGGAGAGACCCAGTACTTC | CASRFGGETQYF
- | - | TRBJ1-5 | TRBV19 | TGTGCCAGTAGTTCCCCGGGAAATCAGCCCCAGCATTTT | CASSSPGNQPQHF
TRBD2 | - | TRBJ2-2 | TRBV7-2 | TGTGCCAGCAGCTCGGGACTAGCGGGGGGATTCGGCGGGGAGCTGTTTTTT | CASSSGLAGGFGGELFF
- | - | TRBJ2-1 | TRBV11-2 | TGTGCCAGCCAAACAGGCCCATTGGGGGAGCAGTTCTTC | CASQTGPLGEQFF
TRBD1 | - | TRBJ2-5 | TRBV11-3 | TGTGCCAGCAGCTTAGCAGGGGACAGTACCACCCGAGAGACCCAGTACTTC | CASSLAGDSTTRETQYF
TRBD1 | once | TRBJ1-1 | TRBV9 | TGTGCCAGCAGCGAGGGACAGGGGCGGGTGGAAGCTTTCTTT | CASSEGQGRVEAFF
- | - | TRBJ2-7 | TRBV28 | TGTGCCAGCAGTTTACCCGGCTACGAGCAGTACTTC | CASSLPGYEQYF
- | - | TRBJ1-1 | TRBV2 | TGTGCCAGGAGGGTGAACACTGAAGCTTTCTTT | CARRVNTEAFF
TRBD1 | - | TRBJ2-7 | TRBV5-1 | TGCGCCAGCAGCGACGGGACAGGGGGCCGAGAGCAGTACTTC | CASSDGTGGREQYF
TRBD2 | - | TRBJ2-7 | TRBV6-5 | TGTGCCAGCAGTTACTTTCGGGGGGGCTACGAGCAGTACTTC | CASSYFRGGYEQYF
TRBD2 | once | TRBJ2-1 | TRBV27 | TGTGCCAGCAGTTACGGACTAGCGGGGAGGAATGAGCAGTTCTTC | CASSYGLAGRNEQFF
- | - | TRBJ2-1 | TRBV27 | TGTGCCAGCAGTCCGAAAGAGAGCTCCTACAATGAGCAGTTCTTC | CASSPKESSYNEQFF
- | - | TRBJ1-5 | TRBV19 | TGTGCCAGTAGGATTGAGGATCAGCCCCAGCATTTT | CASRIEDQPQHF
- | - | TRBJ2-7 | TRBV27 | TGTGCCAGCAGTTTCGCCCTACGTTCCTACGAGCAGTACTTC | CASSFALRSYEQYF
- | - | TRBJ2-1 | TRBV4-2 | TGTGCCAGCAGCCAAGGTAGCCGCAATGAGCAGTTCTTC | CASSQGSRNEQFF
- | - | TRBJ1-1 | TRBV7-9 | TGTGCCAGCAGCCCCCAAAACACTGAAGCTTTCTTT | CASSPQNTEAFF
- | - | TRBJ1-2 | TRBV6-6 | TGTGCCAGCAGTTACTCCGGACAACGAGATGGCTACACCTTC | CASSYSGQRDGYTF
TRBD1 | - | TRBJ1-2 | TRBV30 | TGTGCCTGGACCGGGGGACAGGCCACCCACACCTTC | CAWTGGQATHTF
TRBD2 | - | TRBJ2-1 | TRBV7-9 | TGTGCCAGCAGCTGGGGACTAGCGGGGAATGAGCAGTTCTTC | CASSWGLAGNEQFF
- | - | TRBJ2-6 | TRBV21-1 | TGTGCCAGCAGCGCGAGCTCTGGGGCCAACGTCCTGACTTTC | CASSASSGANVLTF
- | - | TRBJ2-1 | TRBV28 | TGTGCCAGCAGGCCGACCAACAGGTACAATGAGCAGTTCTTC | CASRPTNRYNEQFF
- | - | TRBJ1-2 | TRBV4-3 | TGCGCCAGCAGCCAAGAATCGGGCGGGGGCTACACCTTC | CASSQESGGGYTF
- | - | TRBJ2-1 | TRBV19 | TGTGCCAGTAGTCATCTCCGAGGCAATGAGCAGTTCTTC | CASSHLRGNEQFF
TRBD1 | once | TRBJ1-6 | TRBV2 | TGTGCCAGCATGGACAGGGGGCGCTTCCTTTTGTCGTCTAATTCCCCCCTCCACTTT | CASMDRGRFLLSSNSPLHF
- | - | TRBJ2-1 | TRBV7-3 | TGTGCCAGCAGCTTAGGTCAGGCCACCTACAATGAGCAGTTCTTC | CASSLGQATYNEQFF